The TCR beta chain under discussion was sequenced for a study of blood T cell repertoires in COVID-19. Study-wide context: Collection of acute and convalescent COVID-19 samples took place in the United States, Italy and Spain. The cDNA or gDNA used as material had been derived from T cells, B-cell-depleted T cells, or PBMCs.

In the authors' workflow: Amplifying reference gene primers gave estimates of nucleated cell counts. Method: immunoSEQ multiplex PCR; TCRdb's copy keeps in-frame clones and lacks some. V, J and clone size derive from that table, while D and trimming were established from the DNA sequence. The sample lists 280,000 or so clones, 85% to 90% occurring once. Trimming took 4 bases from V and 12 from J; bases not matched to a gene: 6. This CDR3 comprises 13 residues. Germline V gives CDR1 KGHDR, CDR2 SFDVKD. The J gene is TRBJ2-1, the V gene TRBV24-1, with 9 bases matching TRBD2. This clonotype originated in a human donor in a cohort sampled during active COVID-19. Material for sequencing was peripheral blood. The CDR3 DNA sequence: TGTGCCACCAGTGAATCGACTAGCGGTGGGCAGTTCTTC. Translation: CATSESTSGGQFF.